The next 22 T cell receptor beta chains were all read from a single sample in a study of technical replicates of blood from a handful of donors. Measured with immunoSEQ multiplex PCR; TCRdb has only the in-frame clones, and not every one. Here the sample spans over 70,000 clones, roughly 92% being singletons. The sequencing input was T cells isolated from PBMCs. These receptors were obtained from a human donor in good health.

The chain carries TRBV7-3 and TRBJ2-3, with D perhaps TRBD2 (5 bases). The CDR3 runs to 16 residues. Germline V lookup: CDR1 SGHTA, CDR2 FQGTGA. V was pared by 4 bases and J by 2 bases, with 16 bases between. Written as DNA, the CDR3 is TGTGCCAGCAGCTCTCAGCCGGGATTGAACACAGATACGCAGTATTTT. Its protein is CASSSQPGLNTDTQYF.

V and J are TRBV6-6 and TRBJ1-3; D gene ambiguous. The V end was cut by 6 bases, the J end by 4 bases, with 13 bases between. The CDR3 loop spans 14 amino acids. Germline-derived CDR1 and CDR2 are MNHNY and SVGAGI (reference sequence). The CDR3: CASRNGARGNTIYF. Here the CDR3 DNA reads TGTGCCAGCAGAAATGGAGCGCGGGGAAACACCATATATTTT.

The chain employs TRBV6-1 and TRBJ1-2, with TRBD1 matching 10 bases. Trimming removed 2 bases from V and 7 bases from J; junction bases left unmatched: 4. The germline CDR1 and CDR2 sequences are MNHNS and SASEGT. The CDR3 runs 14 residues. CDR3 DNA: TGTGCCAGCAGTGAAAGAGGGGACAGGGGTGGCTACACCTTC. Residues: CASSERGDRGGYTF.

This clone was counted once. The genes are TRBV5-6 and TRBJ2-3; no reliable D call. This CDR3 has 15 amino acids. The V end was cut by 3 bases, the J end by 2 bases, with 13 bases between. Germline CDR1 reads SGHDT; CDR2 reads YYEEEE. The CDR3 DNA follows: TGTGCCAGCAGCTGGGCCCTGAGCCCCACAGATACGCAGTATTTT. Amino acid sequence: CASSWALSPTDTQYF.

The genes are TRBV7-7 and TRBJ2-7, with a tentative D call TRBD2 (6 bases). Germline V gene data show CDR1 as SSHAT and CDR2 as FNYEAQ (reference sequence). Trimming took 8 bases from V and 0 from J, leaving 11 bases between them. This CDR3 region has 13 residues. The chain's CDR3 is CASAAGPSYEQYF. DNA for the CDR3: TGTGCCAGCGCTGCGGGGCCCTCCTACGAGCAGTACTTC.

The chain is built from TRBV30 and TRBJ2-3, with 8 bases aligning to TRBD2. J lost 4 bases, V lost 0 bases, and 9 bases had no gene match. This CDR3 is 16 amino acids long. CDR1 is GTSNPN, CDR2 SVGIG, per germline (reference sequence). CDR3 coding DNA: TGTGCCTGGAGTGTTCTTGAGACTAGCGATTCAGATACGCAGTATTTT. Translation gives CAWSVLETSDSDTQYF.

The CDR3 spells CASSHIMVPNTEAFF. The CDR3 coding sequence is TGTGCCAGCAGCCACATCATGGTACCGAACACTGAAGCTTTCTTT. The chain joins TRBV5-6 to TRBJ1-1, with D hard to call. The CDR3 totals 15 residues. V was cut by 4 bases and J by 1 base, with 14 bases left in between. CDR1 and CDR2 (germline): SGHDT, YYEEEE.

CDR3 loop: CASSLAGRREMNTEAFF. CDR3 DNA sequence: TGTGCCAGCAGCTTGGCCGGTAGGAGGGAGATGAACACTGAAGCTTTCTTT. The chain joins TRBV5-5 to TRBJ1-1, with D unclear. CDR1 SGHKS and CDR2 YYEKEE come from the germline V gene (reference sequence). The V gene lost 0 bases and the J gene lost 0 bases, with 15 bases spanning the gap. The CDR3 runs 17 residues.

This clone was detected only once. This chain's CDR3 is CASSLMLAENTEQFF. For the CDR3, the DNA is TGTGCCAGCAGCTTAATGCTAGCGGAAAATACTGAGCAGTTCTTC. The chain carries TRBV7-9 and TRBJ2-1; 7 nucleotides match TRBD2. This CDR3 is built from 15 residues. Per germline, CDR1 SEHNR and CDR2 FQNEAQ (reference sequence). V shed 2 bases, J shed 9 bases, and the junction held 10 bases outside the gene matches. The full variable domain, completed using reference TRBV7-9 and TRBJ2-1, is DTGVSQNPRHKITKRGQNVTFRCDPISEHNRLYWYRQTLGQGPEFLTYFQNEAQLEKSRLLSDRFSAERPKGSFSTLEIQRTEQGDSAMYLCASSLMLAENTEQFFGPGTRLTVL.

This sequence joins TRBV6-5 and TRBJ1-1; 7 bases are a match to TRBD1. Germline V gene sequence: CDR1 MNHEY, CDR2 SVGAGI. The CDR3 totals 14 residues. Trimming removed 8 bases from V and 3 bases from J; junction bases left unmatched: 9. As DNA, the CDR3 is TGTGCCAGCCGTTCCCTGACAGGGTACACTGAAGCTTTCTTT. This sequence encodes CASRSLTGYTEAFF.

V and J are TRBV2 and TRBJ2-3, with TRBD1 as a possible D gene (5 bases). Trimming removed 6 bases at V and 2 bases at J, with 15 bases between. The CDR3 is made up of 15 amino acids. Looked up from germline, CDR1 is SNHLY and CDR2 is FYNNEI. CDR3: CASSPGPIYTDTQYF. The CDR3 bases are TGTGCCAGCAGCCCAGGGCCCATTTACACAGATACGCAGTATTTT.

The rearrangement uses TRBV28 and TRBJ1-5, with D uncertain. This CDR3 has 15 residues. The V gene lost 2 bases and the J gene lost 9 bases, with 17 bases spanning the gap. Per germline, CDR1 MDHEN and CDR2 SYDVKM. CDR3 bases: TGTGCCAGCAGTTTAACTCGACCCGGGATTGGGCCCCAGCATTTT. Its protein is CASSLTRPGIGPQHF.

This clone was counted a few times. The CDR3 nucleotides are TGTGCCTGGGCCTCAGGGTTCGATGAGCAGTTCTTC. Translating gives CAWASGFDEQFF. The genes are TRBV30 and TRBJ2-1, with D perhaps matching TRBD1 (5 bases). The V gene lost 5 bases and the J gene lost 8 bases, with 13 bases spanning the gap. The CDR3 contains 12 residues. Germline CDR1 and CDR2: GTSNPN and SVGIG (reference sequence).

DNA of the CDR3: TGTGCCAGCAGCTTAGCGGGAGGCGACGGGGATACGCAGTATTTT. Amino acid sequence: CASSLAGGDGDTQYF. The chain has TRBV11-2 and TRBJ2-3, with 7 bases matching TRBD2. After removal of 1 base from V and 6 bases from J, the junction contained 7 bases not matched to a gene. The CDR3 is 15 residues long. Germline CDR1 and CDR2: SGHAT and FQNNGV. Supplemented by reference TRBV11-2 and TRBJ2-3, the full variable domain reads EAGVAQSPRYKIIEKRQSVAFWCNPISGHATLYWYQQILGQGPKLLIQFQNNGVVDDSQLPKDRFSAERLKGVDSTLKIQPAKLEDSAVYLCASSLAGGDGDTQYFGPGTRLTVL.

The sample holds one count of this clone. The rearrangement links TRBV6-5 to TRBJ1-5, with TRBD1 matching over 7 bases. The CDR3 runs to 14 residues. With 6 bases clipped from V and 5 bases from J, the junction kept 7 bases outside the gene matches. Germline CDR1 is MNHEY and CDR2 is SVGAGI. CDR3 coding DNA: TGTGCCAGCAGACAGACAGGGAACTATCAGCCCCAGCATTTT. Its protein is CASRQTGNYQPQHF.

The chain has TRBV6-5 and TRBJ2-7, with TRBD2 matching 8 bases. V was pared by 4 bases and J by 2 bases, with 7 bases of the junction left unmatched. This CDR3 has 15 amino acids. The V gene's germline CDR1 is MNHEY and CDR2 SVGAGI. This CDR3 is CASSSNIAGPYEQYF. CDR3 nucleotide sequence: TGTGCCAGCAGTTCAAATATAGCGGGGCCCTACGAGCAGTACTTC.

This chain's CDR3 is CASSGTGVGQETQYF. CDR3 sequence (DNA): TGTGCCAGCAGTGGTACGGGAGTGGGCCAAGAGACCCAGTACTTC. The V call is TRBV2, the J call TRBJ2-5; TRBD2 is a possible D gene (6 bases). Per germline, CDR1 SNHLY and CDR2 FYNNEI. CDR3 length: 15 amino acids. Between the trimmed V and J ends, which lost 4 bases and 1 base, there was a span of 13 bases.

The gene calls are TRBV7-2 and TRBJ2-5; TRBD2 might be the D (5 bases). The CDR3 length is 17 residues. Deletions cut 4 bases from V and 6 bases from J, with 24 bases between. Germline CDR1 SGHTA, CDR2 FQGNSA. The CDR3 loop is CASSSDRTNSGWKTQYF. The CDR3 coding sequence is TGTGCCAGCAGCTCTGATCGGACGAACAGCGGATGGAAGACCCAGTACTTC.

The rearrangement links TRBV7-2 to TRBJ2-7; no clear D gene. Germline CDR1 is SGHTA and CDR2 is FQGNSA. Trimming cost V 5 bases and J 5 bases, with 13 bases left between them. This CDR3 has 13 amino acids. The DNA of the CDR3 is TGTGCCAGCAGCCGAAGCCTTCGGGACGAGCAGTACTTC. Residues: CASSRSLRDEQYF.

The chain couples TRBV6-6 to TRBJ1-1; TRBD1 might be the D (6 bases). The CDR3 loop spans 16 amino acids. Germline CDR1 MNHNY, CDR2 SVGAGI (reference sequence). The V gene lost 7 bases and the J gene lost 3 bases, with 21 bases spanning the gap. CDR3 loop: CASTSRGAVGYTEAFF. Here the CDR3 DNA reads TGTGCCAGCACCTCCCGGGGGGCCGTGGGATACACTGAAGCTTTCTTT.

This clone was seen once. As DNA, the CDR3 is TGTGCCAGAAGCCAAACAGGGTACATTGAAGCTTTCTTT. It specifies CARSQTGYIEAFF. The gene calls are TRBV5-3 and TRBJ1-1, with D perhaps TRBD1 (6 bases). TRBV5-3 is labeled an ORF, and its function is uncertain. The V end was cut by 4 bases, the J end by 7 bases, with 14 bases between. The CDR3 loop spans 13 amino acids.

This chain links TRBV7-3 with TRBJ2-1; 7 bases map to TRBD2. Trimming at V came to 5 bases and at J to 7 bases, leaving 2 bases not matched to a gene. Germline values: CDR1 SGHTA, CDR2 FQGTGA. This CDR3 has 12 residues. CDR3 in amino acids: CASSGSGNEQFF. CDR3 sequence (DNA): TGTGCCAGCAGCGGTAGCGGGAATGAGCAGTTCTTC.